This T cell receptor (beta chain) derives from a study of CD8 T cells in Susac syndrome. RNA amounts of roughly 0.5 to 1 ug underwent reverse transcription with random hexamers. TCRdb reanalysed the immunoSEQ multiplex PCR reads using MiXCR and keeps one entry per CDR3 protein. The repertoire consists of roughly 80,000 distinct CDR3 sequences, with roughly 90% occurring once and the leading ten covering under 0.65%. Blood CD8+ and CD4+ T cells underwent high-throughput TCR beta sequencing. After removal of 4 bases from V and 3 bases from J, the junction contained 9 bases not matched to a gene. The CDR3 length is 15 residues.

Input material: CD8+ T cells from PBMCs. This sequence was found in a human donor with multiple sclerosis. The chain uses TRBV12-3 or TRBV12-4 and TRBJ2-7; 7 nucleotides agree with TRBD1. CDR3 DNA: TGTGCCAGCAGTTACGTGGGGACAGCCGACTACGAGCAGTACTTC. Its translation: CASSYVGTADYEQYF.